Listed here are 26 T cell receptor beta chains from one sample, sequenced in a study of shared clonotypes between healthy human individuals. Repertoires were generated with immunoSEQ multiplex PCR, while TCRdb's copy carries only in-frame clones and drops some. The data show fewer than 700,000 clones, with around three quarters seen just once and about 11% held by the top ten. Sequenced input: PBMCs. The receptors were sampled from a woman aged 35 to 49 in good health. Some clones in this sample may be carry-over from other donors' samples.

CDR3 sequence reads: CASSYSRDFSYEQYF. DNA for the CDR3: TGTGCCAGCAGTTACTCCCGGGACTTCTCCTACGAGCAGTACTTC. The V gene is TRBV6-6, the J gene TRBJ2-7, with TRBD2 as a possible D gene (6 bases). V lost 0 bases, J lost 0 bases, and 9 bases lay in between. Germline V gene lookup returns CDR1 MNHNY and CDR2 SVGAGI (reference sequence). The CDR3 extends over 15 amino acids.

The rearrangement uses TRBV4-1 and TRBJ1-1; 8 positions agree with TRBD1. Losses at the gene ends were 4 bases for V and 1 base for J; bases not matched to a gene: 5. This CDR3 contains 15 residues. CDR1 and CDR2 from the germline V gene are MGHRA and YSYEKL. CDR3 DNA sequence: TGCGCCAGCAGCCCCGGACAGGGCTCGAACACTGAAGCTTTCTTT. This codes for CASSPGQGSNTEAFF.

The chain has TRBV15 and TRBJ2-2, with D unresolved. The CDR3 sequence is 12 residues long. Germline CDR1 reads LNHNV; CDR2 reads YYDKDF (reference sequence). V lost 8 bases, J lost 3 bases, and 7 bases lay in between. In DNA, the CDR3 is TGTGCCACCGGAGCCGACACCGGGGAGCTGTTTTTT. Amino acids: CATGADTGELFF.

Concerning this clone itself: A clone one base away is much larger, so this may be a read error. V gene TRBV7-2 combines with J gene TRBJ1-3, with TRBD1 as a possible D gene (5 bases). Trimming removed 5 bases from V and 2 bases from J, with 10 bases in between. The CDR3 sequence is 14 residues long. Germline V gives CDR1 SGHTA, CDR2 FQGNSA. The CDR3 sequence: CASSARVTGNTIYF. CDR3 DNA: TGTGCCAGCAGCGCCAGGGTAACTGGAAACACCATATATTTT.

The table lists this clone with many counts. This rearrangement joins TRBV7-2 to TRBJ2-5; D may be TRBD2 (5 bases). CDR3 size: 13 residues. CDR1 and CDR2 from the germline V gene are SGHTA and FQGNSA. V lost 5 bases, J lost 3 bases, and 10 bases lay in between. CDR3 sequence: CASSPMREETQYF. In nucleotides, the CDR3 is TGTGCCAGCAGCCCAATGCGGGAAGAGACCCAGTACTTC.

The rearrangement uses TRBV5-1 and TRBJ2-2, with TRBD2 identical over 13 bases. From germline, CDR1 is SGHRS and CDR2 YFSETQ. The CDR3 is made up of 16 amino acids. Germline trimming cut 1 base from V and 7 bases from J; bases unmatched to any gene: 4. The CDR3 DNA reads TGCGCCAGCAGCTTGTATGGACTAGCGGGAGACGGGGAGCTGTTTTTT. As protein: CASSLYGLAGDGELFF.

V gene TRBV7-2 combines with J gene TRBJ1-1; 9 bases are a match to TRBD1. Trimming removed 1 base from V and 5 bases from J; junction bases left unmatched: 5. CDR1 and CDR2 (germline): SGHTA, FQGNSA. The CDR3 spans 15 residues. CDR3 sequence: CASSLVGDRATEAFF. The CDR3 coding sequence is TGTGCCAGCAGCTTAGTGGGGGACAGGGCGACTGAAGCTTTCTTT.

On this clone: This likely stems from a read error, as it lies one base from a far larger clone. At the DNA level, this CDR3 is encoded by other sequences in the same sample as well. The CDR3 nucleotides are TGCGCCAGCAGCTTAGAAGGGACTAGCGGGAGGTACCACAATGAGCAGTTCTTC. Protein: CASSLEGTSGRYHNEQFF. J is TRBJ2-1 and V is TRBV7-9; the match to TRBD2 covers 15 bases. In germline, CDR1 is SEHNR, CDR2 FQNEAQ (reference sequence). The CDR3 is 18 amino acids.

CDR3 nucleotides: TGCAGCGTTTCCGCCCGCAGCACAGATACGCAGTATTTT. It yields the protein CSVSARSTDTQYF. V gene TRBV29-1 combines with J gene TRBJ2-3; D call uncertain. The CDR3 extends over 13 amino acids. CDR1 and CDR2 from the germline V gene are SQVTM and ANQGSEA. The V end was cut by 5 bases, the J end by 0 bases, with 9 bases between.

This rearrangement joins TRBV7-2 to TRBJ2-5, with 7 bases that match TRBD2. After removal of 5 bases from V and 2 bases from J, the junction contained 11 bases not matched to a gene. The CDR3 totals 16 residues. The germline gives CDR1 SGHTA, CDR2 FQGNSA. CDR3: CASSQGASGPQETQYF. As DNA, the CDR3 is TGTGCCAGCAGCCAAGGGGCTAGCGGCCCACAAGAGACCCAGTACTTC.

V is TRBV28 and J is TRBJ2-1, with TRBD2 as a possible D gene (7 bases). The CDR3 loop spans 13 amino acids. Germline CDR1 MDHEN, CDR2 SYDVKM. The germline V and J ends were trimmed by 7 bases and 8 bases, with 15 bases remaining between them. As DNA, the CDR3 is TGTGCCAGCACCGAGGGGGGGGCGGATGAGCAGTTCTTC. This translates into CASTEGGADEQFF.

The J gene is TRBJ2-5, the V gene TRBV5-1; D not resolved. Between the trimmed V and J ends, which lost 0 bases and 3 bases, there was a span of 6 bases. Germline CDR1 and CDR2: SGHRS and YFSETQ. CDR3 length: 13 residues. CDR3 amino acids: CASSLGDEETQYF. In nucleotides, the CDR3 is TGCGCCAGCAGCTTGGGGGATGAAGAGACCCAGTACTTC.

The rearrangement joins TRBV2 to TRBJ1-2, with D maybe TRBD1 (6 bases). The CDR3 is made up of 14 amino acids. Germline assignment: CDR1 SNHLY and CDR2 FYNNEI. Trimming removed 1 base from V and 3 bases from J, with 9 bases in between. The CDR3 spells CASSEGAGDYGYTF. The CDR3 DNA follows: TGTGCCAGCAGTGAAGGGGCAGGGGACTATGGCTACACCTTC.

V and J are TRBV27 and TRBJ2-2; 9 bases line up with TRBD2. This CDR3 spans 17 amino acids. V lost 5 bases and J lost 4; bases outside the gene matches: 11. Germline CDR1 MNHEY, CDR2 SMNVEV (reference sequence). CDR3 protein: CASSISGTSYGTGELFF. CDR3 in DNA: TGTGCCAGCAGTATCTCCGGGACTAGCTATGGCACCGGGGAGCTGTTTTTT.

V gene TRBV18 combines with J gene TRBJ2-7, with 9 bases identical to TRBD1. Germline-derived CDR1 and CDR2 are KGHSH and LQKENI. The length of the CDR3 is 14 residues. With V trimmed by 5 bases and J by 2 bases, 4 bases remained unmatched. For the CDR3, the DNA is TGTGCCAGCTCAGCCGGGACAGGGCCCTACGAGCAGTACTTC. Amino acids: CASSAGTGPYEQYF.

CDR3 in amino acids: CASSPRLAGGEQFF. The CDR3 DNA is TGTGCCAGCAGCCCCAGACTAGCGGGAGGGGAGCAGTTCTTC. The chain links TRBV14 to TRBJ2-1, with TRBD2 matching 14 bases. The germline CDR1 and CDR2 sequences are SGHDN and FVKESK. This CDR3 is 14 amino acids long. Unmatched junction bases numbered 3, after V lost 4 bases and J lost 10 bases. The variable domain in full, with the rest retrieved from reference TRBV14 and TRBJ2-1, is EAGVTQFPSHSVIEKGQTVTLRCDPISGHDNLYWYRRVMGKEIKFLLHFVKESKQDESGMPNNRFLAERTGGTYSTLKVQPAELEDSGVYFCASSPRLAGGEQFFGPGTRLTVL.

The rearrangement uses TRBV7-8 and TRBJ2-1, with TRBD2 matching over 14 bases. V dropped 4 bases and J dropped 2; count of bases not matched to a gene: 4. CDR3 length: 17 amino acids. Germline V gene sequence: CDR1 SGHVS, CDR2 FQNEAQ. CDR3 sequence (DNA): TGTGCCAGCAGCTCAGGGACTAGCGGGAGCCCCTACAATGAGCAGTTCTTC. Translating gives CASSSGTSGSPYNEQFF.

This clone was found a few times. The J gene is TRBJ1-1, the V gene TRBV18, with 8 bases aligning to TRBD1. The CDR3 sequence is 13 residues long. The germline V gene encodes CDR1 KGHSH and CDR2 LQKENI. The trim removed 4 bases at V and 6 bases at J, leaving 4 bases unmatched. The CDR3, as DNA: TGTGCCAGCTCACTGGACAGGGTATCTGAAGCTTTCTTT. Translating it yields CASSLDRVSEAFF.

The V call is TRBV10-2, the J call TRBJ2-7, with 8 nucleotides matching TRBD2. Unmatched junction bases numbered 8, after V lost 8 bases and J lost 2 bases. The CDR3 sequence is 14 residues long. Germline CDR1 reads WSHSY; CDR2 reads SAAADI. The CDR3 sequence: CASAHGGGPYEQYF. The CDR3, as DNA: TGCGCCAGCGCACACGGGGGGGGCCCCTACGAGCAGTACTTC.

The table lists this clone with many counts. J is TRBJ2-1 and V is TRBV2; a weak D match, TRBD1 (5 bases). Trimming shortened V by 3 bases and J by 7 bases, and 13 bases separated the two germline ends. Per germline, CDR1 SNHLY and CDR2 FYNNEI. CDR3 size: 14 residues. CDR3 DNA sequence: TGTGCCAGCAGTGAGCAGGGTTATGAGAATGAGCAGTTCTTC. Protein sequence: CASSEQGYENEQFF.

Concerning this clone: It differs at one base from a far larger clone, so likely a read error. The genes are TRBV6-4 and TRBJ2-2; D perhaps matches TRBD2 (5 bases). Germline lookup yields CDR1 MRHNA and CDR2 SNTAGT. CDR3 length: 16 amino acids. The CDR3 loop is CASSDSAESNTGEPFF. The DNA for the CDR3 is TGTGCCAGCAGTGACTCGGCGGAGTCCAACACCGGGGAGCCGTTTTTT.

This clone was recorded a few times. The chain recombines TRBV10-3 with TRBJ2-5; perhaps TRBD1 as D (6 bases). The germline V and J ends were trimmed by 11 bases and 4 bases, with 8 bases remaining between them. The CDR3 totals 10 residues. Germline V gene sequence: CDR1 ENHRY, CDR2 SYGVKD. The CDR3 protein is CAPQGETQYF. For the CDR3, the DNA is TGTGCCCCACAGGGAGAGACCCAGTACTTC.

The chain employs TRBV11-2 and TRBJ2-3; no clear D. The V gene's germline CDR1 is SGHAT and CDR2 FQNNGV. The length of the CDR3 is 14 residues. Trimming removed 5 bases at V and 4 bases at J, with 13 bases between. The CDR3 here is CASSHPGGPDTQYF. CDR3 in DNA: TGTGCCAGCAGCCATCCCGGCGGTCCAGATACGCAGTATTTT. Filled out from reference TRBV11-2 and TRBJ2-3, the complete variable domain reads EAGVAQSPRYKIIEKRQSVAFWCNPISGHATLYWYQQILGQGPKLLIQFQNNGVVDDSQLPKDRFSAERLKGVDSTLKIQPAKLEDSAVYLCASSHPGGPDTQYFGPGTRLTVL.

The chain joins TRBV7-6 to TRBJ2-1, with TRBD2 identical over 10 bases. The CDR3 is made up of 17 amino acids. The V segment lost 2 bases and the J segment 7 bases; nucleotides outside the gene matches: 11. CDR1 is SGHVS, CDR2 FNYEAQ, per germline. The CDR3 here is CASSLNLGLAGVNEQFF. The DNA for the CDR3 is TGTGCCAGCAGCTTAAATCTCGGGCTAGCGGGAGTAAATGAGCAGTTCTTC.

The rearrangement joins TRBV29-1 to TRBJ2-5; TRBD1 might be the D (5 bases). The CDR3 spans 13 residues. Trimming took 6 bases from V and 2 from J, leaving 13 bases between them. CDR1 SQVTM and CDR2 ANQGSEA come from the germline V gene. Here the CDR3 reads CSVDLQVQETQYF. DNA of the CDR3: TGCAGCGTAGACTTACAGGTACAAGAGACCCAGTACTTC.

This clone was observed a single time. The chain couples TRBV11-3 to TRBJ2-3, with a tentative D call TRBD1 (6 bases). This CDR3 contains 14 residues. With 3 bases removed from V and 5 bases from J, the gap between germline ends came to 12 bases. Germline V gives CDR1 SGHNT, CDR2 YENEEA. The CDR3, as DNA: TGTGCCAGCAGCTTGGGACAAGCGCTAGATACGCAGTATTTT. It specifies CASSLGQALDTQYF.